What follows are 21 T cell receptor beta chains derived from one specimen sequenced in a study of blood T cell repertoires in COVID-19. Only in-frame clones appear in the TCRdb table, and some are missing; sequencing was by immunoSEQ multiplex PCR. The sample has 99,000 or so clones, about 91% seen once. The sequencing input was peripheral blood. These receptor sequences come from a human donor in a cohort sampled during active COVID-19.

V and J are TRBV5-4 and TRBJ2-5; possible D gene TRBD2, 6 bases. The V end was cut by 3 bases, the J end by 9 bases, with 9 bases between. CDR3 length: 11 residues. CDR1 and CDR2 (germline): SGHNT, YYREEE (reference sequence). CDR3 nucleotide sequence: TGTGCCAGCAGCTCGGAGGGTGCCCAGTACTTC. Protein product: CASSSEGAQYF.

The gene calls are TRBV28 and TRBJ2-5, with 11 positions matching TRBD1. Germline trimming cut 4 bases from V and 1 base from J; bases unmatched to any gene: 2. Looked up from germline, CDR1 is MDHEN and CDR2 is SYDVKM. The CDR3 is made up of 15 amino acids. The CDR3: CASSSGTGGQETQYF. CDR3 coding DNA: TGTGCCAGCAGTTCCGGGACAGGGGGCCAAGAGACCCAGTACTTC. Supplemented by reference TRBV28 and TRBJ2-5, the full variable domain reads DVKVTQSSRYLVKRTGEKVFLECVQDMDHENMFWYRQDPGLGLRLIYFSYDVKMKEKGDIPEGYSVSREKKERFSLILESASTNQTSMYLCASSSGTGGQETQYFGPGTRLLVL.

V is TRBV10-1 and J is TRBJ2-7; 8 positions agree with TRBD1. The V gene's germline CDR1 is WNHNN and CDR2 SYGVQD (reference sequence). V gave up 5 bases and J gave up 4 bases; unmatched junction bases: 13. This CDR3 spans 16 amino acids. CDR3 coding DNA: TGCGCCAGCAGTCTAGGACAGGGCCCCCTGGGGTACGAGCAGTACTTC. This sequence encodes CASSLGQGPLGYEQYF.

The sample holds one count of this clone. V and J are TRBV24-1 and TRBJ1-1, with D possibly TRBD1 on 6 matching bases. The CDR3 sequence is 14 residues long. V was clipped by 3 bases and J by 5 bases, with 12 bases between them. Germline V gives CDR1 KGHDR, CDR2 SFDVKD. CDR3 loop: CATSDAGQQTEAFF. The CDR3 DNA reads TGTGCCACCAGTGATGCAGGACAGCAAACTGAAGCTTTCTTT.

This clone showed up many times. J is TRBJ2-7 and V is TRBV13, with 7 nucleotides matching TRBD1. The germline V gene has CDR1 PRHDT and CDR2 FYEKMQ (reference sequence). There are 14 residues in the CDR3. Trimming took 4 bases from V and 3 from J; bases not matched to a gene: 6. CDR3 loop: CASSSQGQVYEQYF. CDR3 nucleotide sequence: TGTGCCAGCAGCTCTCAAGGACAGGTCTACGAGCAGTACTTC.

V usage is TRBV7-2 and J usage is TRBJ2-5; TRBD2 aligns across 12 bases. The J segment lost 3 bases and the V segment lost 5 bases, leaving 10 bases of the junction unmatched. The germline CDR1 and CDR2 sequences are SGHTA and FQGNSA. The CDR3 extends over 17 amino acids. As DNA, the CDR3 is TGTGCCAGCAGCCCACCTACTAGCGGGGGGACCGAAGAGACCCAGTACTTC. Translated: CASSPPTSGGTEETQYF. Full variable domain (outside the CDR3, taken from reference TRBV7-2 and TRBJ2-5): GAGVSQSPSNKVTEKGKDVELRCDPISGHTALYWYRQSLGQGLEFLIYFQGNSAPDKSGLPSDRFSAERTGGSVSTLTIQRTQQEDSAVYLCASSPPTSGGTEETQYFGPGTRLLVL.

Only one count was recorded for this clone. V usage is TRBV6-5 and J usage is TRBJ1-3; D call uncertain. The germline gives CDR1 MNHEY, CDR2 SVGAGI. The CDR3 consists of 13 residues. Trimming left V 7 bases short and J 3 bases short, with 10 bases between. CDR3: CASNSGRGNTIYF. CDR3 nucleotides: TGTGCCAGCAACTCGGGTCGTGGAAACACCATATATTTT.

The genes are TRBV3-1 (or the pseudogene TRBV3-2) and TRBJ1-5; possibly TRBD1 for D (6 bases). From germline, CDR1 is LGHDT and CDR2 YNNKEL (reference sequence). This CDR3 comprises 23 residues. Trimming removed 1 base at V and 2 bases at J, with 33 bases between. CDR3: CASSQVIESVIPYQGMGNQPQHF. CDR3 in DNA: TGTGCCAGCAGCCAAGTGATAGAATCGGTAATCCCGTATCAGGGGATGGGCAATCAGCCCCAGCATTTT.

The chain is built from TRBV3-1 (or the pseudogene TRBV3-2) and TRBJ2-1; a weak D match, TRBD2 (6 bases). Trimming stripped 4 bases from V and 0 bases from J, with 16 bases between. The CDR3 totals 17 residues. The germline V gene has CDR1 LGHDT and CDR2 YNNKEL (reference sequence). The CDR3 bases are TGTGCCAGCAGCCCTCCCCTCGGCGGGGTCTCCTACAATGAGCAGTTCTTC. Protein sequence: CASSPPLGGVSYNEQFF.

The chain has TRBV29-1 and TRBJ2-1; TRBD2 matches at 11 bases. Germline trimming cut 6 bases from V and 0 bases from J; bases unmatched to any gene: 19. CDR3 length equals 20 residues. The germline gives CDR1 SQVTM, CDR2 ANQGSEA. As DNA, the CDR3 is TGCAGCGTAACCGACACTAGCGGGAGCCGTCGTCGGGACTCCTACAATGAGCAGTTCTTC. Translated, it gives CSVTDTSGSRRRDSYNEQFF.

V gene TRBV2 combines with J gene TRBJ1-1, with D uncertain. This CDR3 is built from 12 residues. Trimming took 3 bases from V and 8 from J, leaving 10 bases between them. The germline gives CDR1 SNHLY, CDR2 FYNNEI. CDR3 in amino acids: CASSEPPKEAFF. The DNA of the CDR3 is TGTGCCAGCAGTGAGCCCCCTAAGGAAGCTTTCTTT.

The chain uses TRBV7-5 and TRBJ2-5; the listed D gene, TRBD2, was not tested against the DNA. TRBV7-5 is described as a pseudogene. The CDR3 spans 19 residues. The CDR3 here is CARSLRGTSGLRGEETQYF. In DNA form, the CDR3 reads TGTGCCAGAAGCTTAAGGGGGACTAGCGGATTACGGGGGGAAGAGACCCAGTACTTC.

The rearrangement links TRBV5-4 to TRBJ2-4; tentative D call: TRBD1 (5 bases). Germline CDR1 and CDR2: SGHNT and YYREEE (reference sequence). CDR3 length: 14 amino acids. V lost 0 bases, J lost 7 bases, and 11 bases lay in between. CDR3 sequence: CASSLGQGANIQYF. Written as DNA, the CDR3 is TGTGCCAGCAGCTTGGGCCAGGGTGCGAACATTCAGTACTTC.

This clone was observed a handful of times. The CDR3 sequence: CASSPSGTGGGYTF. Written as DNA, the CDR3 is TGTGCCAGCAGCCCCTCCGGGACAGGGGGCGGCTACACCTTC. The V gene is TRBV7-9, the J gene TRBJ1-2; the match to TRBD1 covers 12 bases. With 5 bases clipped from V and 8 bases from J, the junction kept 6 bases outside the gene matches. CDR1 SEHNR and CDR2 FQNEAQ come from the germline V gene (reference sequence). The CDR3 spans 14 residues.

The CDR3 DNA follows: TGTGCCAGCAGTTACAGGGGACTAGCCCAAGAGACCCAGTACTTC. Translating gives CASSYRGLAQETQYF. This sequence joins TRBV6-2 or TRBV6-3 and TRBJ2-5, with TRBD2 identical over 9 bases. The V segment lost 2 bases and the J segment 1 base; nucleotides outside the gene matches: 2. Germline V CDR1 and CDR2: MNHEY, SVGEGT. The CDR3 runs to 15 residues.

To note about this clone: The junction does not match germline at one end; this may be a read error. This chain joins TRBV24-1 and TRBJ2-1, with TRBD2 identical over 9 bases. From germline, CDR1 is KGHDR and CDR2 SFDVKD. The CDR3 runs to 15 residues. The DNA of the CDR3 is TGTGCCACCAGCGATTCCGCTAGCGGGACGTCTAGAGAGTTCTTC. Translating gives CATSDSASGTSREFF.

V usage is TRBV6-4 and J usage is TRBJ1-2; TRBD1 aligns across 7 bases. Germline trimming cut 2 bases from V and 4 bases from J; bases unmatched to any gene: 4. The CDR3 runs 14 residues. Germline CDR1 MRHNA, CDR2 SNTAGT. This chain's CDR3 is CASSDKAGGYGYTF. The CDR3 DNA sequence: TGTGCCAGCAGTGACAAAGCAGGGGGCTATGGCTACACCTTC.

CDR3 sequence reads: CASSNLFEGDTEAFF. For the CDR3, the DNA is TGCGCCAGCAGTAACCTTTTTGAGGGGGACACTGAAGCTTTCTTT. The chain is built from TRBV4-3 and TRBJ1-1; maybe TRBD1 (6 bases). Trimming pared 6 bases from V and 3 bases from J, leaving 17 bases between. Germline-derived CDR1 and CDR2 are LGHNA and YSLEER. The CDR3 is 15 residues long.

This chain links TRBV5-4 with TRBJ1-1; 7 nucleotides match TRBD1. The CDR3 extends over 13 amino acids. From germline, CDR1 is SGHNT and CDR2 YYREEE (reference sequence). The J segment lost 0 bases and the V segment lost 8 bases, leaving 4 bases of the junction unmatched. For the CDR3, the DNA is TGTGCCAGTCGGACAGGCCTGAACACTGAAGCTTTCTTT. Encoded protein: CASRTGLNTEAFF.

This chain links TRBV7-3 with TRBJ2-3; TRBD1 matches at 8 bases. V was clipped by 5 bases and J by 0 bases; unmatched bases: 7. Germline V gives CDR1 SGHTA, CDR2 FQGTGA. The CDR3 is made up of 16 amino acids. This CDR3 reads CASSTSRTGSTDTQYF. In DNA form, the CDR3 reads TGTGCCAGCAGCACATCGAGGACAGGGAGCACAGATACGCAGTATTTT.

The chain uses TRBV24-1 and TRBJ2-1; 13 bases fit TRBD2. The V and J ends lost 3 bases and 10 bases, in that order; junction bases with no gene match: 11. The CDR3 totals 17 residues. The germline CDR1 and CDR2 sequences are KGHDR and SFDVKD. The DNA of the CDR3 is TGTGCCACCAGTGATAGGACTAGCGGGAGTATCGCCAACGAGCAGTTCTTC. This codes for CATSDRTSGSIANEQFF.